This T cell receptor beta chain came from a study of early T cells in non-severe SARS-CoV-2 infection. Overall study: Sequencing of unsorted whole blood was done on bulk RNA, leaving chains unpaired.

Using its own MiXCR run on the 5' RACE reads, TCRdb lists one record per CDR3 protein. The table has roughly 69,000 distinct CDR3 sequences, 8% to 10% seen once. This clonotype has only a few counts. This CDR3 has 13 amino acids. V was shortened by 8 bases and J by 0 bases, with 11 bases between the two germline ends. The germline V gene has CDR1 MDHEN and CDR2 SYDVKM. The chain combines TRBV28 with TRBJ2-7; no definite D call. The sequence was collected from an adult who was a healthcare worker with PCR-confirmed SARS-CoV-2 infection or an uninfected control (not recorded which). Sequenced material: whole blood, taken at baseline. CDR3 sequence (DNA): TGTGCCAGCGACACGGAGAGCTCCTACGAGCAGTACTTC. This codes for CASDTESSYEQYF.